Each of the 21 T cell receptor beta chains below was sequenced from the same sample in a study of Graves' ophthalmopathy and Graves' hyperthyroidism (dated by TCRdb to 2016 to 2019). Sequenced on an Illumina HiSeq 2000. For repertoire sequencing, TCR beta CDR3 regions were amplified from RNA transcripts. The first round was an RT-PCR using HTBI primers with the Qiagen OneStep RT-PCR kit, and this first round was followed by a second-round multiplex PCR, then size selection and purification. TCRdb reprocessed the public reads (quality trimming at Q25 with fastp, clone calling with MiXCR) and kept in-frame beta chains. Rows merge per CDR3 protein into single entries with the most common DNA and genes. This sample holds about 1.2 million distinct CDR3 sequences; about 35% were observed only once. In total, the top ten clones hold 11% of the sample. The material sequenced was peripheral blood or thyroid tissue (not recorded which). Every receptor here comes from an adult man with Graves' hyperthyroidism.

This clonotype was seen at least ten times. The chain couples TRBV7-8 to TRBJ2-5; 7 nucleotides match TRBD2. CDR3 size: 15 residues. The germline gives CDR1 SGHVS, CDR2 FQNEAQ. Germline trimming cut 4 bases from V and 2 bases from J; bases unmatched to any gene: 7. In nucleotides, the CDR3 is TGTGCCAGCAGCTACCCTCTAGCGGCACAAGAGACCCAGTACTTC. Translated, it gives CASSYPLAAQETQYF. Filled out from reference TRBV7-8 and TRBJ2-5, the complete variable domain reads GAGVSQSPRYKVAKRGQDVALRCDPISGHVSLFWYQQALGQGPEFLTYFQNEAQLDKSGLPSDRFFAERPEGSVSTLKIQRTQQEDSAVYLCASSYPLAAQETQYFGPGTRLLVL.

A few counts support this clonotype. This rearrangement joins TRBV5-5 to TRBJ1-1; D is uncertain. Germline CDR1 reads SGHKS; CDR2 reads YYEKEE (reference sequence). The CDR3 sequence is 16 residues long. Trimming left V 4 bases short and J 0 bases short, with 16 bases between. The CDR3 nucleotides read TGTGCCAGCAGCCCTAGAATCGGGAGAATGAACACTGAAGCTTTCTTT. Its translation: CASSPRIGRMNTEAFF.

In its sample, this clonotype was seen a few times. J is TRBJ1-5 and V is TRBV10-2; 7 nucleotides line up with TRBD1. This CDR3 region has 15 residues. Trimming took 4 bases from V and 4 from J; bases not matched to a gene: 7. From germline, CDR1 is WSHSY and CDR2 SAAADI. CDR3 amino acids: CASSATDRWNQPQHF. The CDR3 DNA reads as TGCGCCAGCAGTGCTACGGACAGGTGGAATCAGCCCCAGCATTTT.

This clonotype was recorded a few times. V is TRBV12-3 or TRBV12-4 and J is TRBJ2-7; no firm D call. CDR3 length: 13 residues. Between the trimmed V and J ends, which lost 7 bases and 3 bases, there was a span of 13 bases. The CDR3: CASTQPPYYEQYF. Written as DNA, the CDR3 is TGTGCCAGCACCCAGCCCCCCTACTACGAGCAGTACTTC.

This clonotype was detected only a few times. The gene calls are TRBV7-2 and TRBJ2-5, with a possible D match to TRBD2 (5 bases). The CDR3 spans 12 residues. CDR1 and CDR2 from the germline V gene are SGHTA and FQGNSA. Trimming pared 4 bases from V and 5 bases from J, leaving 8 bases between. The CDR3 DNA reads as TGTGCCAGCAGCTCGACTATCGAGACCCAGTACTTC. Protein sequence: CASSSTIETQYF.

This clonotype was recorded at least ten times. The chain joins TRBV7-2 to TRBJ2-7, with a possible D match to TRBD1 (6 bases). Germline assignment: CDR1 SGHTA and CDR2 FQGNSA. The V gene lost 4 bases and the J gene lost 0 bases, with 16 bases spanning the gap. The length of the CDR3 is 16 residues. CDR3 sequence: CASSSTGSQRSYEQYF. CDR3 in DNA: TGTGCCAGCAGCTCCACAGGGTCCCAACGCTCCTACGAGCAGTACTTC.

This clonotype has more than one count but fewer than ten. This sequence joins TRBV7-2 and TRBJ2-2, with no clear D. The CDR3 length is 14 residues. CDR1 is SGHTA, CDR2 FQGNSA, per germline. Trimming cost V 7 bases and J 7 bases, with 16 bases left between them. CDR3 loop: CASIPGPLDGELFF. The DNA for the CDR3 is TGTGCCAGCATCCCAGGACCTCTCGACGGGGAGCTGTTTTTT.

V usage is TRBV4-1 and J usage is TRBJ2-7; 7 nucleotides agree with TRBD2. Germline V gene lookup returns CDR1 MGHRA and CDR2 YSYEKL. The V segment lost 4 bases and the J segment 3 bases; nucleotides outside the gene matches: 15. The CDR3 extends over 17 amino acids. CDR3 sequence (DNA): TGCGCCAGCAGCCTCGTTTCGGGGGGAGCCCAATTCTACGAGCAGTACTTC. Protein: CASSLVSGGAQFYEQYF.

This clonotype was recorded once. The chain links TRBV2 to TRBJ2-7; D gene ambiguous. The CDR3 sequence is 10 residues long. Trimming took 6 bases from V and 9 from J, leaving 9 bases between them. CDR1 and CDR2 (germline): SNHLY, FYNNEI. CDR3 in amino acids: CASRALRQYF. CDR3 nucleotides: TGTGCCAGCAGGGCCTTACGGCAGTACTTC.

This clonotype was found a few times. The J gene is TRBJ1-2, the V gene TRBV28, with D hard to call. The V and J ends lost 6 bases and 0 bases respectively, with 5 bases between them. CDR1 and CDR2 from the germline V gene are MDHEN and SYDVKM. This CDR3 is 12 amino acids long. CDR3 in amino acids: CASRSSNYGYTF. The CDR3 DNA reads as TGTGCCAGCAGGAGCTCTAACTATGGCTACACCTTC.

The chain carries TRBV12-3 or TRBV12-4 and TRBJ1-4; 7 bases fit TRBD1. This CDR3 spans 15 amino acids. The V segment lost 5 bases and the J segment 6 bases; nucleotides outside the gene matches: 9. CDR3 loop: CASSTRQGGDEKLFF. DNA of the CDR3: TGTGCCAGCAGTACCAGACAGGGTGGGGATGAAAAACTGTTTTTT.

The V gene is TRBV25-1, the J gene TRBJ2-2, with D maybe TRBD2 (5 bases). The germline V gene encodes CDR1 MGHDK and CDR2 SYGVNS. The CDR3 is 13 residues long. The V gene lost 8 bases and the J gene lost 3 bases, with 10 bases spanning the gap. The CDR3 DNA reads TGTGCCAGCGGGAGTAGGGACACCGGGGAGCTGTTTTTT. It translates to CASGSRDTGELFF.

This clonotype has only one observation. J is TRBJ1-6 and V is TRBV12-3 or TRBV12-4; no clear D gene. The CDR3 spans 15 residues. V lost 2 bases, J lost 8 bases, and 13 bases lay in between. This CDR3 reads CASSLRRGPHSPLHF. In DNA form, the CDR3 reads TGTGCCAGCAGTTTACGACGAGGGCCGCATTCACCCCTCCACTTT.

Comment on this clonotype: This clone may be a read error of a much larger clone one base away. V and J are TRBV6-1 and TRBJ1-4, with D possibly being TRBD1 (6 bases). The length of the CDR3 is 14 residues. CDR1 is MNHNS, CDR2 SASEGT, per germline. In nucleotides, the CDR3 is TGTGCCAGCAGTGAAAACAGGGAAAATGAAAAACTGTGTTTT. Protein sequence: CASSENRENEKLCF.

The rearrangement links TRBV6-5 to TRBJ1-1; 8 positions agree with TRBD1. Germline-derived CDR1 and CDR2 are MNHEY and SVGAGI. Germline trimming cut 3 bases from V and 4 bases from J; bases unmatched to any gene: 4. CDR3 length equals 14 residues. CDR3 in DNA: TGTGCCAGCAGTTATCCGGACAGGGTCACTGAAGCTTTCTTT. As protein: CASSYPDRVTEAFF.

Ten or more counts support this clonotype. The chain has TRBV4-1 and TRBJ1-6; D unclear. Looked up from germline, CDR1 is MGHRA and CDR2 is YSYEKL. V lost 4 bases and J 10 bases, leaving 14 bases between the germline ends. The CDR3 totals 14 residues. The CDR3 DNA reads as TGCGCCAGCAGCCCCACGAGCGAGTTATCACCCCTCCACTTT. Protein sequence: CASSPTSELSPLHF.

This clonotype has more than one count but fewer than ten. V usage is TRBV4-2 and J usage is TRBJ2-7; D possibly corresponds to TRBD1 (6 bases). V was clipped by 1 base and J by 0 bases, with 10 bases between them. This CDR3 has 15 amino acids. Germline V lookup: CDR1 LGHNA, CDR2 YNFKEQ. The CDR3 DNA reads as TGTGCCAGCAGCCAAGGGACAGACAGCTCCTACGAGCAGTACTTC. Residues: CASSQGTDSSYEQYF.

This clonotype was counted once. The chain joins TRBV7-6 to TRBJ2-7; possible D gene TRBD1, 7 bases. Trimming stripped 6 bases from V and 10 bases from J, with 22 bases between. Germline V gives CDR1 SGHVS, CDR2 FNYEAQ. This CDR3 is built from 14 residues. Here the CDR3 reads CASRPSDRARAQYF. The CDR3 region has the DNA TGTGCCAGCAGACCTAGCGACAGGGCTAGAGCACAGTACTTC.

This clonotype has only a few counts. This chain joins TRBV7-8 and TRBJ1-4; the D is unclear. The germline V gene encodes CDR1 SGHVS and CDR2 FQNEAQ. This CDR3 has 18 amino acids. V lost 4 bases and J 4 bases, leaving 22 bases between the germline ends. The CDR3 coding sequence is TGTGCCAGCAGCTCAGGATACAGCGCGCGCCCTATTAATGAAAAACTGTTTTTT. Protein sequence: CASSSGYSARPINEKLFF.

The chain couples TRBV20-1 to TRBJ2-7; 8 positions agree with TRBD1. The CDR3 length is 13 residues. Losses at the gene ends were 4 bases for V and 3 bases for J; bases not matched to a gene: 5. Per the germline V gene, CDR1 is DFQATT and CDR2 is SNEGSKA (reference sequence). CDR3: CSATTGGNYEQYF. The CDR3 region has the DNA TGCAGTGCTACTACAGGGGGAAACTACGAGCAGTACTTC.

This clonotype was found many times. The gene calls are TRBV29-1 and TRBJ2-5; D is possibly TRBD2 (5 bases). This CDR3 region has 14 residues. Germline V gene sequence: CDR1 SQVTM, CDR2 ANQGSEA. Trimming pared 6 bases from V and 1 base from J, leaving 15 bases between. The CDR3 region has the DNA TGCAGCGTGGACCTCCTCGGACTCCAAGAGACCCAGTACTTC. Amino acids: CSVDLLGLQETQYF.